This entry lists 8 T cell receptor beta chains sequenced from one sample in a study. TCRdb used MiXCR to reprocess the RT-PCR reads, holding one entry per CDR3 protein. The table lists almost 700,000 distinct CDR3 sequences, 14% of them singletons. The sample was memory CD4+ T cells from blood. The source is a female donor in good health, serving as a healthy control.

This clonotype was picked up many times. This sequence joins TRBV10-3 and TRBJ2-3; TRBD2 matches at 13 bases. The CDR3 spans 16 residues. The germline CDR1 and CDR2 sequences are ENHRY and SYGVKD. The V gene end was trimmed by 6 bases and the J gene end by 3 bases; junction bases not matched to a gene: 6. The CDR3 region is CAISEGLAGQTDTQYF. The CDR3 bases are TGTGCCATCAGCGAGGGACTAGCGGGGCAAACAGATACGCAGTATTTT.

This chain links TRBV11-3 with TRBJ2-1, with 12 bases lining up with TRBD2. The CDR3 runs to 13 residues. Germline CDR1 is SGHNT and CDR2 is YENEEA. J gave up 16 bases and V 5 bases, and 9 bases lay outside the gene matches. The CDR3 region has the DNA TGTGCCAGCAGCCCTACTAGCGGGGGGCGTCCTTTCTTC. Residues: CASSPTSGGRPFF.

The chain combines TRBV3-1 with TRBJ2-7; D gene unclear. CDR3 length: 12 amino acids. The germline V and J ends were trimmed by 4 bases and 7 bases, with 11 bases remaining between them. Looked up from germline, CDR1 is LGHDT and CDR2 is YNNKEL (reference sequence). The CDR3 coding sequence is TGTGCCAGCAGCCCTAATGAGCAAGAGCAGTACTTC. Residues: CASSPNEQEQYF.

This clonotype showed up just a few times. This sequence joins TRBV7-2 and TRBJ1-3; maybe TRBD1 (5 bases). Germline V gene data show CDR1 as SGHTA and CDR2 as FQGNSA. Deletions cut 2 bases from V and 8 bases from J, with 16 bases between. The CDR3 covers 15 residues. CDR3 amino acids: CASSLTAGRGDTIYF. CDR3 sequence (DNA): TGTGCCAGCAGCTTAACGGCTGGCCGGGGGGACACCATATATTTT. The whole variable domain, filled in from reference TRBV7-2 and TRBJ1-3, reads GAGVSQSPSNKVTEKGKDVELRCDPISGHTALYWYRQSLGQGLEFLIYFQGNSAPDKSGLPSDRFSAERTGGSVSTLTIQRTQQEDSAVYLCASSLTAGRGDTIYFGEGSWLTVV.

CDR3 in DNA: TGCAGTGCTCCGGGCAGGGGTAATATGTATGGCTACACCTTC. The encoded protein is CSAPGRGNMYGYTF. This chain joins TRBV20-1 and TRBJ1-2; a weak D match, TRBD1 (6 bases). Between the trimmed V and J ends, which lost 5 bases and 5 bases, there was a span of 18 bases. Germline loops: CDR1 DFQATT, CDR2 SNEGSKA (reference sequence). The CDR3 contains 14 residues.

This clonotype occurred a few times. The chain combines TRBV19 with TRBJ2-1; D is unresolved. Per the germline V gene, CDR1 is LNHDA and CDR2 is SQIVND (reference sequence). The CDR3 contains 12 residues. V dropped 7 bases and J dropped 4 bases, with 8 bases sitting between them. The CDR3 bases are TGTGCCAGTACAAGTGCGTACAATGAGCAGTTCTTC. This gives the protein CASTSAYNEQFF. Full variable domain (missing parts from reference TRBV19 and TRBJ2-1): DGGITQSPKYLFRKEGQNVTLSCEQNLNHDAMYWYRQDPGQGLRLIYYSQIVNDFQKGDIAEGYSVSREKKESFPLTVTSAQKNPTAFYLCASTSAYNEQFFGPGTRLTVL.

The rearrangement joins TRBV28 to TRBJ2-5; maybe TRBD1 (5 bases). The CDR3 is made up of 14 amino acids. The germline V and J ends were trimmed by 3 bases and 7 bases, with 15 bases remaining between them. CDR1 MDHEN and CDR2 SYDVKM come from the germline V gene. This CDR3 is CASSLNPPQGTQYF. The CDR3 DNA sequence: TGTGCCAGCAGTTTGAACCCCCCCCAGGGGACCCAGTACTTC.

This clonotype occurred many times. The chain couples TRBV9 to TRBJ2-7; the D gene could be TRBD1 or TRBD2 (7 bases each). CDR1 and CDR2 (germline): SGDLS, YYNGEE. This CDR3 is 17 amino acids long. Trimming took 3 bases from V and 3 from J, leaving 22 bases between them. The CDR3 DNA reads TGTGCCAGCAGCGGAGGGGAGGGGGCTAGCGGATTCTACGAGCAGTACTTC. This translates into CASSGGEGASGFYEQYF.